Below, 32 T cell receptor beta chains from the same sample are listed, as sequenced in a study of blood T cell repertoires in COVID-19. Sequencing used immunoSEQ multiplex PCR; TCRdb keeps in-frame clones, though not all of them. This table holds more than 150,000 clones, around 89% found once. The sample consisted of peripheral blood. The receptors here all came from a man over 45 with acute or convalescent COVID-19.

This rearrangement joins TRBV5-5 to TRBJ2-2; D gene unclear. CDR3 length equals 13 residues. From germline, CDR1 is SGHKS and CDR2 YYEKEE (reference sequence). Trimming removed 4 bases from V and 5 bases from J, with 9 bases in between. CDR3: CASSGRGTGELFF. The CDR3 nucleotides read TGTGCCAGCAGCGGTCGCGGAACCGGGGAGCTGTTTTTT.

V gene TRBV9 combines with J gene TRBJ2-5, with a weak D call TRBD2 (6 bases). There are 17 residues in the CDR3. Germline lookup yields CDR1 SGDLS and CDR2 YYNGEE. Trimming stripped 0 bases from V and 2 bases from J, with 17 bases between. This CDR3 is CASSVEVGGAAQETQYF. The DNA for the CDR3 is TGTGCCAGCAGCGTAGAGGTCGGGGGAGCTGCTCAAGAGACCCAGTACTTC.

The CDR3 DNA follows: TGTGCCAGCAGTGCCCGGGGTAGTACCTACGAGCAGTACTTC. Amino acid sequence: CASSARGSTYEQYF. The chain employs TRBV27 and TRBJ2-7; possibly TRBD2 for D (5 bases). Germline V gives CDR1 MNHEY, CDR2 SMNVEV (reference sequence). Trimming removed 5 bases from V and 2 bases from J, with 13 bases in between. The CDR3 extends over 14 amino acids.

Points on this clone: At one end, the junction sequence differs from germline, possibly due to a read error. This chain uses TRBV6-5 with TRBJ1-1, with D hard to call. The CDR3 contains 13 residues. CDR1 and CDR2 from the germline V gene are MNHEY and SVGAGI. CDR3 sequence: CASSYSQTTEAFF. CDR3 sequence (DNA): TGTGCCAGCAGCTACTCACAAACCACTGAAGCTTTCTTT.

The V and J genes are TRBV30 and TRBJ1-4; tentatively, D is TRBD1 (6 bases). Trimming took 5 bases from V and 2 from J, leaving 12 bases between them. Germline loops: CDR1 GTSNPN, CDR2 SVGIG (reference sequence). The CDR3 runs to 14 residues. The CDR3 DNA sequence: TGTGCCTGGGGGCAGGGGACGACTAATGAAAAACTGTTTTTT. The encoded protein is CAWGQGTTNEKLFF.

The V gene is TRBV7-9, the J gene TRBJ2-7; 10 bases match TRBD2. This CDR3 region has 14 residues. With V trimmed by 7 bases and J by 3 bases, 6 bases remained unmatched. The V gene's germline CDR1 is SEHNR and CDR2 FQNEAQ (reference sequence). The CDR3: CASIGTSVLYEQYF. The CDR3 region has the DNA TGTGCCAGCATCGGGACTAGCGTCCTCTACGAGCAGTACTTC.

The CDR3 DNA sequence: TGTGCCATCAGTGAGTTTCTAGCGGGAGTGGGTTACGAGCAGTACTTC. Protein sequence: CAISEFLAGVGYEQYF. The chain combines TRBV10-3 with TRBJ2-7, with TRBD2 identical over 10 bases. The germline V gene has CDR1 ENHRY and CDR2 SYGVKD. CDR3 length: 16 amino acids. V lost 1 base, J lost 4 bases, and 7 bases stayed unmatched.

The J gene is TRBJ1-1, the V gene TRBV18, with TRBD1 matching over 7 bases. Germline loops: CDR1 KGHSH, CDR2 LQKENI. J lost 1 base, V lost 5 bases, and 16 bases had no gene match. The CDR3 extends over 18 amino acids. CDR3 in amino acids: CASSSSMPGQPSNTEAFF. The CDR3 region has the DNA TGTGCCAGCTCATCTTCCATGCCGGGACAGCCTTCGAACACTGAAGCTTTCTTT.

V is TRBV2 and J is TRBJ2-1; D gene ambiguous. CDR1 is SNHLY, CDR2 FYNNEI, per germline. Trimming removed 6 bases from V and 6 bases from J, with 15 bases in between. The length of the CDR3 is 14 residues. CDR3 DNA: TGTGCCAGCAGAATCGACTCAAGTCCCAATGAGCAGTTCTTC. This gives the protein CASRIDSSPNEQFF.

The chain links TRBV3-1 (or the pseudogene TRBV3-2) to TRBJ2-3, with a possible D match to TRBD2 (6 bases). CDR1 is LGHDT and CDR2 is YNNKEL in the germline V gene (reference sequence). Between the trimmed V and J ends, which lost 9 bases and 4 bases, there was a span of 17 bases. The CDR3 runs to 14 residues. Written as DNA, the CDR3 is TGTGCCAGTAGCAAAGGGGCGGGACCAGATACGCAGTATTTT. Its translation: CASSKGAGPDTQYF.

V is TRBV28 and J is TRBJ1-5; 8 bases fit TRBD1. The CDR3 runs to 17 residues. Germline V gene lookup returns CDR1 MDHEN and CDR2 SYDVKM. V lost 7 bases and J lost 4; bases outside the gene matches: 15. The CDR3 nucleotides read TGTGCCAGCATGGCAGGGGGCGGCAGCTGGAGGAATCAGCCCCAGCATTTT. It codes for CASMAGGGSWRNQPQHF.

V and J are TRBV6-1 and TRBJ1-5, with TRBD1 identical over 11 bases. The CDR3 consists of 16 residues. Germline V gene data show CDR1 as MNHNS and CDR2 as SASEGT. V dropped 2 bases and J dropped 7; count of bases not matched to a gene: 7. CDR3 protein: CASSEFGTGGRQPQHF. DNA for the CDR3: TGTGCCAGCAGTGAATTCGGGACAGGGGGTAGACAGCCCCAGCATTTT.

The chain is built from TRBV27 and TRBJ2-2, with 9 bases that match TRBD1. The CDR3 runs 18 residues. Per the germline V gene, CDR1 is MNHEY and CDR2 is SMNVEV (reference sequence). Unmatched junction bases numbered 11, after V lost 4 bases and J lost 2 bases. The CDR3 reads CASSYPSDRGGNTGELFF. The CDR3 DNA is TGTGCCAGCAGTTACCCCTCCGACAGGGGGGGAAACACCGGGGAGCTGTTTTTT.

The V and J genes are TRBV29-1 and TRBJ1-2; D call uncertain. The V gene's germline CDR1 is SQVTM and CDR2 ANQGSEA. The CDR3 is 12 residues long. V was clipped by 4 bases and J by 8 bases, with 14 bases between them. This CDR3 reads CSVAEGMGGYTF. CDR3 coding DNA: TGCAGCGTTGCGGAGGGTATGGGCGGCTACACCTTC.

This chain uses TRBV9 with TRBJ1-6; tentative D call: TRBD1 (5 bases). The CDR3 is 17 residues long. Germline values: CDR1 SGDLS, CDR2 YYNGEE. Trimming took 6 bases from V and 0 from J, leaving 16 bases between them. In DNA form, the CDR3 reads TGTGCCAGCACCCTGGGGGGGGAGTTCTCCTATAATTCACCCCTCCACTTT. Amino acids: CASTLGGEFSYNSPLHF.

J is TRBJ1-1 and V is TRBV30; D is undetermined. The CDR3 has 13 residues. Deletions cut 0 bases from V and 0 bases from J, with 5 bases between. Germline V lookup: CDR1 GTSNPN, CDR2 SVGIG (reference sequence). The CDR3 spells CAWSVTVNTEAFF. The CDR3 nucleotides are TGTGCCTGGAGTGTCACAGTGAACACTGAAGCTTTCTTT.

The chain employs TRBV6-1 and TRBJ1-6, with TRBD1 as a possible D gene (6 bases). This CDR3 contains 16 residues. Germline CDR1 MNHNS, CDR2 SASEGT. V dropped 4 bases and J dropped 0 bases, with 10 bases sitting between them. As DNA, the CDR3 is TGTGCCAGCAGTGCTCAGGGGAGCTCCTATAATTCACCCCTCCACTTT. This translates into CASSAQGSSYNSPLHF.

This chain connects TRBV19 to TRBJ1-5, with TRBD1 identical over 7 bases. Germline trimming cut 8 bases from V and 3 bases from J; bases unmatched to any gene: 7. Germline loops: CDR1 LNHDA, CDR2 SQIVND (reference sequence). CDR3 length: 14 residues. The CDR3 region has the DNA TGTGCCAGTTCCTCAGGGGGGATCAATCAGCCCCAGCATTTT. This gives the protein CASSSGGINQPQHF.

In the case of this clone: The sample holds other DNA sequences that translate to the same CDR3. The genes are TRBV7-2 and TRBJ2-5; D possibly corresponds to TRBD1 (6 bases). Germline CDR1 and CDR2: SGHTA and FQGNSA. The CDR3 sequence is 14 residues long. Trimming removed 2 bases from V and 1 base from J, with 8 bases in between. CDR3 amino acids: CASSLQGRQETQYF. The CDR3 DNA reads TGTGCCAGCAGCTTACAGGGGCGCCAAGAGACCCAGTACTTC. Full variable domain (outside the CDR3, taken from reference TRBV7-2 and TRBJ2-5): GAGVSQSPSNKVTEKGKDVELRCDPISGHTALYWYRQSLGQGLEFLIYFQGNSAPDKSGLPSDRFSAERTGGSVSTLTIQRTQQEDSAVYLCASSLQGRQETQYFGPGTRLLVL.

Comments on this clone: Other DNA sequences in the same sample also yield this CDR3. The chain links TRBV30 to TRBJ2-7; D not certain. From germline, CDR1 is GTSNPN and CDR2 SVGIG (reference sequence). The ends were cut back, 5 bases at V and 3 bases at J, with 11 bases in the middle. The CDR3 consists of 12 residues. The CDR3: CAWSAGHYEQYF. CDR3 in DNA: TGTGCCTGGTCCGCAGGCCACTACGAGCAGTACTTC.

This sequence joins TRBV5-1 and TRBJ1-6; D may be TRBD1 (5 bases). V was pared by 2 bases and J by 4 bases, with 22 bases between. Per germline, CDR1 SGHRS and CDR2 YFSETQ. This CDR3 comprises 19 residues. The chain's CDR3 is CASSFMGTGTVSYNSPLHF. In nucleotides, the CDR3 is TGCGCCAGCAGCTTTATGGGGACCGGGACTGTCAGTTATAATTCACCCCTCCACTTT.

The V call is TRBV5-4, the J call TRBJ1-6; 7 nucleotides line up with TRBD1. The germline V gene has CDR1 SGHNT and CDR2 YYREEE (reference sequence). V was clipped by 5 bases and J by 0 bases; unmatched bases: 8. There are 17 residues in the CDR3. Here the CDR3 reads CASRKGGDSSYNSPLHF. CDR3 coding DNA: TGTGCCAGCAGAAAAGGGGGCGATAGCTCCTATAATTCACCCCTCCACTTT.

The chain couples TRBV19 to TRBJ2-1, with 10 bases identical to TRBD2. Germline assignment: CDR1 LNHDA and CDR2 SQIVND (reference sequence). V shed 5 bases and J 10 bases; nucleotides not matched to a gene: 17. This CDR3 is 17 amino acids long. The CDR3 here is CASSSPPLAGVVSEQFF. CDR3 bases: TGTGCCAGTAGTTCCCCCCCTCTAGCGGGAGTAGTAAGCGAGCAGTTCTTC. Complete variable domain (other parts from reference TRBV19 and TRBJ2-1): DGGITQSPKYLFRKEGQNVTLSCEQNLNHDAMYWYRQDPGQGLRLIYYSQIVNDFQKGDIAEGYSVSREKKESFPLTVTSAQKNPTAFYLCASSSPPLAGVVSEQFFGPGTRLTVL.

This clone was picked up one time. CDR3 coding DNA: TGCAGCGCGGAATCTAGCGGCAATGAGCAGTTCTTC. This codes for CSAESSGNEQFF. The V and J genes are TRBV29-1 and TRBJ2-1, with 7 bases identical to TRBD2. Germline V CDR1 and CDR2: SQVTM, ANQGSEA. The CDR3 length is 12 residues. The V gene end was trimmed by 7 bases and the J gene end by 6 bases; junction bases not matched to a gene: 6.

This clone has a single count. The DNA of the CDR3 is TGTGCCAGCAGCTTGGTAGGAGGCGGGGAGCTGTTTTTT. Its protein product is CASSLVGGGELFF. This chain links TRBV5-6 with TRBJ2-2; tentative D call: TRBD2 (5 bases). The germline V gene has CDR1 SGHDT and CDR2 YYEEEE. This CDR3 comprises 13 residues. V was trimmed by 0 bases and J by 7 bases, leaving 7 bases between them.

This clone has just one count. The chain employs TRBV5-1 and TRBJ2-6, with D hard to call. V shed 5 bases and J shed 3 bases, with 3 bases lying between them. The germline V gene has CDR1 SGHRS and CDR2 YFSETQ. This CDR3 has 12 amino acids. This CDR3 is CASSSGANVLTF. The CDR3 DNA reads TGCGCCAGCAGTAGTGGGGCCAACGTCCTGACTTTC. The whole variable domain, filled in from reference TRBV5-1 and TRBJ2-6, reads KAGVTQTPRYLIKTRGQQVTLSCSPISGHRSVSWYQQTPGQGLQFLFEYFSETQRNKGNFPGRFSGRQFSNSRSEMNVSTLELGDSALYLCASSSGANVLTFGAGSRLTVL.

This rearrangement joins TRBV11-2 to TRBJ1-1, with 7 bases matching TRBD1. This CDR3 region has 15 residues. V shed 3 bases, J shed 1 base, and the junction held 5 bases outside the gene matches. Germline V gene data show CDR1 as SGHAT and CDR2 as FQNNGV. The CDR3 bases are TGTGCCAGCAGCTTTTACAGGGGTCAGAACACTGAAGCTTTCTTT. It is translated as CASSFYRGQNTEAFF.

The chain joins TRBV2 to TRBJ2-7; 8 bases fit TRBD2. Trimming removed 5 bases from V and 2 bases from J; junction bases left unmatched: 5. CDR3 length: 14 amino acids. Germline V gene data show CDR1 as SNHLY and CDR2 as FYNNEI. CDR3 sequence (DNA): TGTGCCAGCAGTTATAGCGGGAAGCCCTACGAGCAGTACTTC. It is translated as CASSYSGKPYEQYF.

The genes are TRBV28 and TRBJ2-7, with 9 nucleotides matching TRBD1. Germline-derived CDR1 and CDR2 are MDHEN and SYDVKM. The CDR3 is 13 residues long. Trimming took 1 base from V and 6 from J; bases not matched to a gene: 1. CDR3 sequence reads: CASSLLTGGEQYV. The CDR3 region has the DNA TGTGCCAGCAGTTTATTGACAGGGGGCGAGCAGTACGTC.

V and J are TRBV11-2 and TRBJ1-4; a weak D match, TRBD1 (5 bases). Germline values: CDR1 SGHAT, CDR2 FQNNGV. The CDR3 spans 13 residues. The V gene lost 5 bases and the J gene lost 15 bases, with 19 bases spanning the gap. The CDR3 region has the DNA TGTGCCAGCAGCCCAGGACACGGGAGAGCTTTGTTTTTT. It codes for CASSPGHGRALFF.

The rearrangement uses TRBV18 and TRBJ2-6, with 8 bases matching TRBD1. The J segment lost 0 bases and the V segment lost 4 bases, leaving 8 bases of the junction unmatched. The CDR3 runs 18 residues. Germline CDR1 reads KGHSH; CDR2 reads LQKENI. The CDR3 sequence is CASSLTGTGSSGANVLTF. The CDR3 DNA reads as TGTGCCAGCTCACTTACCGGGACAGGTAGCTCTGGGGCCAACGTCCTGACTTTC.

This clone was picked up a small number of times. V usage is TRBV28 and J usage is TRBJ2-2, with D uncertain. The CDR3 extends over 13 amino acids. V gave up 4 bases and J gave up 1 base, with 4 bases separating them. CDR1 and CDR2 from the germline V gene are MDHEN and SYDVKM. The CDR3 protein is CASSSRNTGELFF. The CDR3 nucleotides are TGTGCCAGCAGTTCTCGGAACACCGGGGAGCTGTTTTTT. The full variable domain, in which reference TRBV28 and TRBJ2-2 provide the parts outside the CDR3, is DVKVTQSSRYLVKRTGEKVFLECVQDMDHENMFWYRQDPGLGLRLIYFSYDVKMKEKGDIPEGYSVSREKKERFSLILESASTNQTSMYLCASSSRNTGELFFGEGSRLTVL.